These T cell receptor beta chains were read from a single sample in a study of blood T cell repertoires in COVID-19. Clones were sequenced by immunoSEQ multiplex PCR, and TCRdb holds only the in-frame ones, with some missing. In the table there are roughly 430,000 clones, 88% of which are singletons. Sequencing input: PBMCs or T cells enriched from blood (not recorded which). These receptors came from a woman aged 40-49 years with acute COVID-19. Each CDR3 is given with its conserved first and last residue. Fields, in order: J gene, V gene, CDR3 length, D gene, clone size, CDR3 protein, CDR3 DNA. D genes are given only for firm matches. Clone size appears in some rows only: once, few, many, or a class for an expanded clone.

>TRBJ1-6|TRBV27|16|.|.
CASSLLRGVGNSPLHF
TGTGCCAGCAGTTTACTTCGGGGGGTGGGTAATTCACCCCTCCACTTT
>TRBJ1-4|TRBV14|19|.|few
CASSGREARGGVTNEKLFF
TGTGCCAGCAGCGGCCGGGAAGCAAGGGGAGGAGTAACTAATGAAAAACTGTTTTTT
>TRBJ2-5|TRBV5-1|15|TRBD2|.
CASSFSSGVGETQYF
TGCGCCAGCAGCTTTTCTAGCGGGGTCGGGGAGACCCAGTACTTC
>TRBJ1-1|TRBV3-1/TRBV3-2|14|.|.
CASSPRGAGTEAFF
TGTGCCAGCAGCCCCCGGGGGGCGGGTACTGAAGCTTTCTTT
>TRBJ2-7|TRBV7-8|15|TRBD1|.
CASSRIGTGVYEQYF
TGTGCCAGCAGCAGAATCGGGACAGGGGTCTACGAGCAGTACTTC
>TRBJ1-1|TRBV19|13|TRBD1|.
CASSRRDRLEAFF
TGTGCCAGTAGTCGTCGGGACAGACTTGAAGCTTTCTTT
>TRBJ2-7|TRBV24-1|14|.|.
CATSDPGTSYEQYF
TGTGCCACCAGTGATCCAGGGACTTCCTACGAGCAGTACTTC
>TRBJ2-5|TRBV15|16|.|.
CATSGHVGGGGETQYF
TGTGCCACCAGCGGCCACGTGGGAGGGGGTGGGGAGACCCAGTACTTC
>TRBJ1-4|TRBV11-2|15|TRBD1|.
CASSLYGTANEKLFF
TGTGCCAGCAGCCTCTACGGGACAGCGAATGAAAAACTGTTTTTT
>TRBJ2-7|TRBV18|12|TRBD1|.
CASSPGQAEQYF
TGTGCCAGCTCACCTGGACAGGCCGAGCAGTACTTC
>TRBJ2-3|TRBV2|16|TRBD2|.
CASSEGTSGLSDTQYF
TGTGCCAGCAGTGAAGGGACTAGCGGGCTAAGTGATACGCAGTATTTT
>TRBJ2-1|TRBV5-1|15|.|.
CASSAGQSNYNEQFF
TGCGCCAGCAGCGCAGGACAGAGCAACTACAATGAGCAGTTCTTC
>TRBJ1-1|TRBV3-1/TRBV3-2|14|.|.
CASSQYGVHTEAFF
TGTGCCAGCAGCCAATACGGGGTTCACACTGAAGCTTTCTTT
>TRBJ1-5|TRBV19|15|TRBD1|.
CASTPVTGGNQPQHF
TGTGCCAGTACCCCGGTGACAGGGGGAAATCAGCCCCAGCATTTT
>TRBJ1-6|TRBV9|17|.|.
CASSTGTPSSYNSPLHF
TGTGCCAGCAGCACCGGGACACCCAGCTCCTATAATTCACCCCTCCACTTT
>TRBJ2-3|TRBV11-2|15|.|.
CASSFGGGPTDTQYF
TGTGCCAGCAGCTTTGGTGGAGGCCCCACAGATACGCAGTATTTT
>TRBJ1-4|TRBV18|15|TRBD1|.
CASSVTRTGNEKLFF
TGTGCCAGCTCCGTAACGAGGACAGGGAATGAAAAACTGTTTTTT
>TRBJ1-2|TRBV18|13|.|.
CASSLDRNYGYTF
TGTGCCAGCTCACTAGACAGAAACTATGGCTACACCTTC
>TRBJ2-7|TRBV11-2|15|.|.
CASSLYRERVYEQYF
TGTGCCAGCAGCTTATATAGGGAGCGGGTCTACGAGCAGTACTTC
>TRBJ2-3|TRBV5-1|14|.|.
CASSPGDPTDTQYF
TGCGCCAGCAGCCCGGGGGACCCCACAGATACGCAGTATTTT
>TRBJ1-1|TRBV5-1|13|TRBD1|.
CASSLQGADEAFF
TGCGCCAGCAGCTTGCAGGGGGCGGATGAAGCTTTCTTT